This T cell receptor beta chain stems from a study of cytomegalovirus exposure and HLA in healthy donors. The study's findings and limits: Later analysis reportedly placed an Asian-associated ancestry cluster below the approximately 650-donor mean in N-insertions.

A remark on this clone: Its antigen is still unknown.

A multiplex PCR was run with 60 Vbeta primers and 13 Jbeta primers. Produced via immunoSEQ multiplex PCR; TCRdb's table is partial and in-frame only. The repertoire consists of under 150,000 clones, with roughly 80% occurring once and the leading ten covering roughly 4%. Germline CDR1 reads SGHDN; CDR2 reads FVKESK. Losses at the gene ends were 6 bases for V and 2 bases for J; bases not matched to a gene: 12. CDR3 length equals 16 residues. The chain combines TRBV14 with TRBJ2-5, with TRBD1 identical over 7 bases. Sequencing used PBMCs. The clonotype originates from a woman in her thirties or forties in good health and CMV-seropositive. The CDR3: CASSRLQTGLQETQYF. Here the CDR3 DNA reads TGTGCCAGCAGTCGTTTACAGACAGGGCTACAAGAGACCCAGTACTTC.